The text below deals with one T cell receptor beta chain. What it recognizes is unknown. This specimen comes from a study of STAT3 mutations in large granular lymphocyte leukemia. Study context: Among longitudinally sequenced T-LGLL patients, roughly half had canonical activating STAT3 mutations detected.

Notes on the study in general: Clonal expansion was inferred from samples taken at other timepoints. After therapy, about 35% of the 18 patients switched clonotypes, all new clones STAT3 wild type. Every T-cell large granular lymphocyte leukemia patient had at least one immunodominant TCR beta clonotype. In several patients, dominant TCR clone burden exceeded STAT3 mutant burden, suggesting STAT3 mutation arose secondarily.

V was clipped by 1 base and J by 7 bases, with 9 bases between them. The CDR3 extends over 12 amino acids. CDR1 is GTSNPN and CDR2 is SVGIG in the germline V gene (reference sequence). The repertoire was sequenced with immunoSEQ multiplex PCR; TCRdb's copy has only in-frame clones and lacks some. In the table there are 9,500 to 12,000 clones, more than 75% of which are singletons. Sequences were obtained from peripheral blood mononuclear cells. The chain carries TRBV30 and TRBJ2-3; D is uncertain. The source is a man aged 55 to 70 with T-cell large granular lymphocyte leukemia. Some clones in this sample may be carry-over from other donors' samples. CDR3 nucleotides: TGTGCCTGGAGTGGTGGGTGGAATACGCAGTATTTT. The encoded protein is CAWSGGWNTQYF.